A selection of T cell receptor beta chains follows, all from one sample in a study of T cell repertoires in cytomegalovirus infection. MiXCR, run by TCRdb on the reads, gives a single entry per CDR3 protein. The repertoire holds more than 650,000 distinct CDR3 sequences, with approximately 40% as singletons. Sequencing input: PBMCs. These receptors all stem from a human donor in good health (CMV status not recorded). Some clones in this sample may be carry-over from other donors' samples. Each CDR3 is given without its conserved first and last residue. Clone size is given for some rows only: seen once, a few or many times, or a class if the clone is expanded.

V gene: TRBV7-3
clone size: many
CDR3 protein: ASSNQAGSPPYEQF

V gene: TRBV7-6
clone size: few
CDR3 protein: ASSPGTVSSGNTIY

V gene: TRBV7-2
clone size: few
CDR3 protein: ASSLRTSGALF

V gene: TRBV6-5
clone size: -
CDR3 protein: ASSYSTSTYYNEQF

V gene: TRBV28
clone size: -
CDR3 protein: ASTPRGRAEAF

V gene: TRBV7-9
clone size: many
CDR3 protein: ASSPGVGYEQY

V gene: TRBV7-9
clone size: -
CDR3 protein: ASSSASSSDTQY

V gene: TRBV12-3/TRBV12-4
clone size: many
CDR3 protein: ASRTGTDGTDNEKLF

V gene: TRBV27
clone size: -
CDR3 protein: ASRDGLAVTTGELF

V gene: TRBV20-1
clone size: few
CDR3 protein: SARDGSPEAF

V gene: TRBV7-4
clone size: -
CDR3 protein: ASSLAGLAESSYNEQF

V gene: TRBV5-1
clone size: -
CDR3 protein: ASSFQGAKTRETQY

V gene: TRBV6-2/TRBV6-3
clone size: -
CDR3 protein: ASSYIQASPLH

V gene: TRBV5-1
clone size: many
CDR3 protein: ASSLVSRANTGELF

V gene: TRBV7-9
clone size: -
CDR3 protein: ASSSTGSPYEQY

V gene: TRBV6-6
clone size: -
CDR3 protein: ASRGLAGDSTDTQY

V gene: TRBV7-9
clone size: few
CDR3 protein: ASSLTAFEAF

V gene: TRBV4-1
clone size: many
CDR3 protein: ASSQDGEGTGDEQF

V gene: TRBV29-1
clone size: -
CDR3 protein: SVEGAVTSGRPGSYNEQF

V gene: TRBV7-2
clone size: -
CDR3 protein: ASSWDRAAEAF

V gene: TRBV7-3
clone size: -
CDR3 protein: ASSPRGGVNTEAF

V gene: TRBV28
clone size: few
CDR3 protein: ASTPRVGFQPQH

V gene: TRBV12-3/TRBV12-4
clone size: many
CDR3 protein: ASRPDRYEQY

V gene: TRBV11-2
clone size: few
CDR3 protein: ASSFMWGGLNEQF

V gene: TRBV6-6
clone size: few
CDR3 protein: ASSYSGADGYT

V gene: TRBV12-5
clone size: few
CDR3 protein: ASGLVLPYRGTNEKLF

V gene: TRBV2
clone size: -
CDR3 protein: ASSPLQTDYEQY

V gene: TRBV27
clone size: -
CDR3 protein: ASSWGPQADGYT

V gene: TRBV24-1
clone size: few
CDR3 protein: ATSDSNTPRDNEQF

V gene: TRBV20-1
clone size: few
CDR3 protein: SARETFGQGETQY

V gene: TRBV7-9
clone size: once
CDR3 protein: ASSPSINQPQH

V gene: TRBV6-1
clone size: -
CDR3 protein: ASSEALLLFGLNNQPQH

V gene: TRBV28
clone size: few
CDR3 protein: ASRPTGGQETQY

V gene: TRBV28
clone size: few
CDR3 protein: ASGVRETQY

V gene: TRBV6-1
clone size: few
CDR3 protein: ASSEWNSGANVLT

V gene: TRBV28
clone size: -
CDR3 protein: ASSSPGVQETQY

V gene: TRBV7-6
clone size: many
CDR3 protein: ASSRWGDQPQH

V gene: TRBV5-1
clone size: -
CDR3 protein: ASSLDGGPGEQY

V gene: TRBV7-2
clone size: many
CDR3 protein: ASSFRTGDGYT

V gene: TRBV7-2
clone size: -
CDR3 protein: ASSLDVAGGGELF

V gene: TRBV7-6
clone size: many
CDR3 protein: ASSLTAGGEGRTDTQY

V gene: TRBV2
clone size: -
CDR3 protein: ASSDPAAGSRVRDEQF

V gene: TRBV7-8
clone size: few
CDR3 protein: ASSSDFQFYNEQF

V gene: TRBV12-3/TRBV12-4
clone size: few
CDR3 protein: ASSLTGGYT